The source of this TCR beta chain is a study of CD8 T cells in ankylosing spondylitis. Study-level results: Roughly 8 highly homologous variants formed a TCR beta motif that appeared characteristic of ankylosing spondylitis blood.

TCRdb ran MiXCR on the 5' RACE reads and lists one entry per CDR3 protein. The sample contains 500,000 or so distinct CDR3 sequences, about 5.2% of which appear only once. This clonotype showed up many times. What it recognizes is unknown. Germline assignment: CDR1 DFQATT and CDR2 SNEGSKA (reference sequence). V was cut by 3 bases and J by 4 bases, with 9 bases left in between. This CDR3 is 12 amino acids long. The specimen was blood, either unsorted or a sorted T cell fraction (not recorded which). V is TRBV20-1 and J is TRBJ1-2; D gene unclear. This clonotype was obtained from a male donor with ankylosing spondylitis. Here the CDR3 DNA reads TGCAGTGCTAGGAAGGAGGTCTATGGCTACACCTTC. It specifies CSARKEVYGYTF.